The 29 T cell receptor beta chains below all came from one sample that was sequenced in a study of T cell changes during pregnancy in multiple sclerosis. Sequencing used immunoSEQ multiplex PCR; TCRdb keeps in-frame clones, though not all of them. Of more than 80,000 clones in the sample, roughly 96% were seen once. Here the sequenced sample was peripheral blood, taken in the second trimester of pregnancy. The receptors were sampled from a female donor with multiple sclerosis, enrolled in a pregnancy study.

This chain uses TRBV5-1 with TRBJ2-5; 7 bases match TRBD2. V lost 0 bases and J lost 4; bases outside the gene matches: 0. Germline CDR1 SGHRS, CDR2 YFSETQ. The CDR3 totals 13 residues. Here the CDR3 DNA reads TGCGCCAGCAGCTTGGCGGGAGGAGAGACCCAGTACTTC. It codes for CASSLAGGETQYF.

The chain recombines TRBV19 with TRBJ2-1; maybe TRBD1 (5 bases). Trimming took 2 bases from V and 10 from J, leaving 6 bases between them. CDR3 length: 11 amino acids. Germline CDR1 LNHDA, CDR2 SQIVND (reference sequence). In DNA form, the CDR3 reads TGTGCCAGTAGTATATACAGGGAGCAGTTCTTC. This encodes CASSIYREQFF.

The chain uses TRBV2 and TRBJ1-4; the D is unclear. Germline CDR1 is SNHLY and CDR2 is FYNNEI. The CDR3 covers 15 residues. V was trimmed by 7 bases and J by 0 bases, leaving 12 bases between them. The CDR3 here is CASKRDRATNEKLFF. CDR3 coding DNA: TGTGCCAGCAAGAGGGATCGGGCAACTAATGAAAAACTGTTTTTT.

This chain joins TRBV25-1 and TRBJ2-4, with TRBD2 identical over 9 bases. The junction had 6 bases not matched to a gene; V was cut back by 5 bases and J by 7 bases. This CDR3 region has 14 residues. Per germline, CDR1 MGHDK and CDR2 SYGVNS. The CDR3 region has the DNA TGTGCCAGCAGTCCAGCGGGAGGCCCCAACATTCAGTACTTC. It encodes CASSPAGGPNIQYF.

This sequence joins TRBV19 and TRBJ1-5; TRBD1 might be the D (5 bases). This CDR3 region has 19 residues. Germline V gene data show CDR1 as LNHDA and CDR2 as SQIVND (reference sequence). V lost 3 bases to trimming and J lost 0 bases, with 21 bases between them. CDR3 loop: CASSIGGAPHRHSNQPQHF. The DNA for the CDR3 is TGTGCCAGTAGTATCGGAGGGGCCCCCCACCGCCATAGCAATCAGCCCCAGCATTTT.

This chain links TRBV27 with TRBJ2-2; tentatively, D is TRBD2 (6 bases). V was shortened by 9 bases and J by 6 bases, with 14 bases between the two germline ends. Germline loops: CDR1 MNHEY, CDR2 SMNVEV (reference sequence). This CDR3 contains 13 residues. The CDR3 region has the DNA TGTGCCAGTACTACCGGGGGTTCCGGGGAGCTGTTTTTT. This sequence encodes CASTTGGSGELFF.

The rearrangement links TRBV7-9 to TRBJ2-1, with 7 bases lining up with TRBD2. With 3 bases clipped from V and 6 bases from J, the junction kept 17 bases outside the gene matches. Germline V gene data show CDR1 as SEHNR and CDR2 as FQNEAQ (reference sequence). The CDR3 runs to 18 residues. CDR3 sequence: CASSFPNLAGASTNEQFF. In DNA, the CDR3 is TGTGCCAGCAGCTTCCCGAACCTGGCGGGAGCCTCAACCAATGAGCAGTTCTTC.

The CDR3 loop reads CASRSSGVGYTF. CDR3 bases: TGTGCCAGCAGATCCTCGGGGGTTGGCTACACCTTC. V gene TRBV6-1 combines with J gene TRBJ1-2, with a possible D match to TRBD1 (5 bases). Trimming took off 6 bases at V and 7 bases at J, with 12 bases between the two ends. CDR3 length: 12 amino acids. Germline V gene lookup returns CDR1 MNHNS and CDR2 SASEGT.

This chain connects TRBV5-4 to TRBJ2-1; TRBD2 matches 10 bases. CDR1 is SGHNT, CDR2 YYREEE, per germline (reference sequence). The V gene end was trimmed by 9 bases and the J gene end by 8 bases; junction bases not matched to a gene: 8. This CDR3 has 13 amino acids. CDR3 loop: CAIPTGLADEQFF. The CDR3 DNA sequence: TGTGCCATCCCCACTGGACTAGCGGATGAGCAGTTCTTC.

The rearrangement uses TRBV6-5 and TRBJ2-1; 8 positions agree with TRBD1. J gave up 7 bases and V 4 bases, and 6 bases lay outside the gene matches. Germline values: CDR1 MNHEY, CDR2 SVGAGI. The CDR3 runs 14 residues. Written as DNA, the CDR3 is TGTGCCAGCAGTTCGACAGGGGCGGCGAATGAGCAGTTCTTC. Amino acids: CASSSTGAANEQFF.

The chain employs TRBV6-6 and TRBJ2-7, with 10 bases lining up with TRBD2. The germline V gene has CDR1 MNHNY and CDR2 SVGAGI (reference sequence). The CDR3 consists of 16 residues. V trimming: 8 bases; J trimming: 0 bases; junction bases outside the gene matches: 10. CDR3 in DNA: TGTGCCAGCGGGAATCGACTAGCGGGTTTCTCCTACGAGCAGTACTTC. It translates to CASGNRLAGFSYEQYF.

CDR3 sequence reads: CASSLLFPVNTEAFF. Here the CDR3 DNA reads TGCGCCAGCAGCTTGTTATTCCCAGTTAACACTGAAGCTTTCTTT. The rearrangement uses TRBV5-1 and TRBJ1-1; D unresolved. Germline loops: CDR1 SGHRS, CDR2 YFSETQ. V lost 1 base to trimming and J lost 2 bases, with 12 bases between them. CDR3 size: 15 residues.

V and J are TRBV19 and TRBJ1-2; no reliable D call. The CDR3 is 16 amino acids. Germline V CDR1 and CDR2: LNHDA, SQIVND (reference sequence). V was trimmed by 7 bases and J by 0 bases, leaving 18 bases between them. The CDR3 sequence: CASKYGGEPANYGYTF. The CDR3 nucleotides read TGTGCCAGTAAGTATGGCGGCGAACCAGCTAACTATGGCTACACCTTC.

The CDR3 region has the DNA TGTGCCAGCGGAACAGGGGGCCCTGAAGCTTTCTTT. It codes for CASGTGGPEAFF. The chain carries TRBV28 and TRBJ1-1, with TRBD1 identical over 9 bases. CDR3 length: 12 amino acids. V shed 8 bases, J shed 6 bases, and the junction held 4 bases outside the gene matches. The germline V gene encodes CDR1 MDHEN and CDR2 SYDVKM.

The chain employs TRBV19 and TRBJ1-2; 10 bases are a match to TRBD1. After removal of 5 bases from V and 2 bases from J, the junction contained 2 bases not matched to a gene. CDR3 length: 14 residues. Germline loops: CDR1 LNHDA, CDR2 SQIVND (reference sequence). CDR3 nucleotide sequence: TGTGCCAGTAGTCCGACAGGGGGCAACTATGGCTACACCTTC. Translated: CASSPTGGNYGYTF.

The chain uses TRBV7-9 and TRBJ2-5; 8 bases fit TRBD1. The germline V gene encodes CDR1 SEHNR and CDR2 FQNEAQ (reference sequence). The junction had 1 base not matched to a gene; V was cut back by 4 bases and J by 3 bases. CDR3 length equals 13 residues. The CDR3 bases are TGTGCCAGCAGCTCGGACAGGGAAGAGACCCAGTACTTC. It encodes CASSSDREETQYF.

This sequence joins TRBV13 and TRBJ1-1; the match to TRBD1 covers 7 bases. Trimming cost V 10 bases and J 6 bases; bases outside gene matches: 11. In germline, CDR1 is PRHDT, CDR2 FYEKMQ (reference sequence). This CDR3 comprises 13 residues. The CDR3 reads CATGDSAFPEAFF. In DNA, the CDR3 is TGTGCCACCGGGGACAGTGCGTTCCCTGAAGCTTTCTTT.

J is TRBJ2-5 and V is TRBV6-6, with 7 bases lining up with TRBD1. Trimming took 7 bases from V and 2 from J; bases not matched to a gene: 13. CDR1 and CDR2 from the germline V gene are MNHNY and SVGAGI (reference sequence). The CDR3 sequence is 16 residues long. The CDR3 here is CASTKRGQALQETQYF. In DNA, the CDR3 is TGTGCCAGCACCAAACGCGGACAGGCGCTTCAAGAGACCCAGTACTTC.

The rearrangement uses TRBV6-6 and TRBJ2-2; a possible D gene is TRBD1 (6 bases). Germline lookup yields CDR1 MNHNY and CDR2 SVGAGI (reference sequence). CDR3 length: 14 amino acids. Deletions cut 6 bases from V and 6 bases from J, with 14 bases between. As DNA, the CDR3 is TGTGCCAGCAGGCAGGGGTCCCCCGCCGGGGAGCTGTTTTTT. It specifies CASRQGSPAGELFF.

The genes are TRBV4-2 and TRBJ1-2; D is unresolved. The V gene lost 1 base and the J gene lost 4 bases, with 13 bases spanning the gap. Germline V gene sequence: CDR1 LGHNA, CDR2 YNFKEQ. The CDR3 extends over 15 amino acids. The CDR3: CASSQVAAVRYGYTF. The CDR3 coding sequence is TGTGCCAGCAGCCAAGTCGCTGCGGTTCGCTATGGCTACACCTTC.

The chain joins TRBV4-3 to TRBJ2-7; 9 bases align to TRBD1. Trimming cost V 4 bases and J 5 bases; bases outside gene matches: 9. Germline V lookup: CDR1 LGHNA, CDR2 YSLEER. There are 15 residues in the CDR3. The CDR3 reads CASSRKGQGNDEQYF. The CDR3 DNA reads as TGCGCCAGCAGCCGCAAGGGACAGGGTAACGACGAGCAGTACTTC.

This chain connects TRBV29-1 to TRBJ2-3; tentatively, D is TRBD1 (5 bases). Germline values: CDR1 SQVTM, CDR2 ANQGSEA. Deletions cut 6 bases from V and 1 base from J, with 20 bases between. The length of the CDR3 is 16 residues. The CDR3 bases are TGCAGCGTCCGAGGCACAGGCGTCCGGGGCACAGATACGCAGTATTTT. Translated, it gives CSVRGTGVRGTDTQYF.

This chain uses TRBV27 with TRBJ2-7; 11 nucleotides align to TRBD1. There are 15 residues in the CDR3. V shed 6 bases, J shed 7 bases, and the junction held 11 bases outside the gene matches. In germline, CDR1 is MNHEY, CDR2 SMNVEV (reference sequence). The chain's CDR3 is CASSLGTGGFWEQYF. As DNA, the CDR3 is TGTGCCAGCAGCTTGGGGACAGGGGGGTTTTGGGAGCAGTACTTC.

The chain joins TRBV19 to TRBJ1-5; 10 nucleotides match TRBD1. Germline V gene lookup returns CDR1 LNHDA and CDR2 SQIVND (reference sequence). The ends lost 3 bases at V and 6 bases at J; junction bases unmatched: 5. This CDR3 spans 15 amino acids. As DNA, the CDR3 is TGTGCCAGTAGTATTTTCGGACAGGGGGGTCAGCCCCAGCATTTT. It encodes CASSIFGQGGQPQHF. The complete variable domain, with remaining parts taken from reference TRBV19 and TRBJ1-5, reads DGGITQSPKYLFRKEGQNVTLSCEQNLNHDAMYWYRQDPGQGLRLIYYSQIVNDFQKGDIAEGYSVSREKKESFPLTVTSAQKNPTAFYLCASSIFGQGGQPQHFGDGTRLSIL.

J is TRBJ2-1 and V is TRBV19; 7 bases line up with TRBD2. Germline V CDR1 and CDR2: LNHDA, SQIVND (reference sequence). The CDR3 extends over 14 amino acids. After removal of 5 bases from V and 10 bases from J, the junction contained 11 bases not matched to a gene. This CDR3 reads CASSVSAGEGEQFF. CDR3 sequence (DNA): TGTGCCAGTAGTGTCAGCGCGGGGGAGGGAGAGCAGTTCTTC. The whole variable domain, filled in from reference TRBV19 and TRBJ2-1, reads DGGITQSPKYLFRKEGQNVTLSCEQNLNHDAMYWYRQDPGQGLRLIYYSQIVNDFQKGDIAEGYSVSREKKESFPLTVTSAQKNPTAFYLCASSVSAGEGEQFFGPGTRLTVL.

The V gene is TRBV7-3, the J gene TRBJ2-3; 10 bases fit TRBD1. V dropped 2 bases and J dropped 5; count of bases not matched to a gene: 4. Germline CDR1 SGHTA, CDR2 FQGTGA. There are 15 residues in the CDR3. CDR3 bases: TGTGCCAGCAGCTTAGCGACAGGGGGCGGAGATACGCAGTATTTT. Translating it yields CASSLATGGGDTQYF.

Concerning this clone itself: Other nucleotide sequences in the sample specify the same CDR3. The chain joins TRBV5-1 to TRBJ2-7, with a tentative D call TRBD2 (6 bases). Trimming stripped 0 bases from V and 0 bases from J, with 7 bases between. The CDR3 has 14 residues. In germline, CDR1 is SGHRS, CDR2 YFSETQ. Written as DNA, the CDR3 is TGCGCCAGCAGCTTGGGAGCGGGCTCCTACGAGCAGTACTTC. The encoded protein is CASSLGAGSYEQYF.

A note on this clone: This same CDR3 is encoded by further DNA sequences in the sample. V and J are TRBV27 and TRBJ1-1; D uncertain. V dropped 2 bases and J dropped 7 bases, with 5 bases sitting between them. Germline V gene lookup returns CDR1 MNHEY and CDR2 SMNVEV (reference sequence). The CDR3 has 11 residues. The CDR3 DNA is TGTGCCAGCAGTTTAGGCGGTGAAGCTTTCTTT. Amino acids: CASSLGGEAFF.

This sequence joins TRBV27 and TRBJ1-1; no reliable D call. This CDR3 contains 13 residues. Germline V gene data show CDR1 as MNHEY and CDR2 as SMNVEV (reference sequence). V lost 6 bases and J 1 base, leaving 9 bases between the germline ends. The CDR3 spells CASRLGRNTEAFF. CDR3 DNA: TGTGCCAGCAGACTAGGACGGAACACTGAAGCTTTCTTT.